These 21 T cell receptor beta chains were sequenced from one sample in a study of shared clonotypes between healthy human individuals. Here immunoSEQ multiplex PCR was the method, and the copy in TCRdb shows in-frame clones only, minus some. This sample carries about 610,000 clones, 95% to 98% of them seen once, and the ten largest clones take 0.057%. The sample comprised naive CD4+ T cells sorted from blood. Subset noted: CD45RA+ positively selected. The receptors stem from a woman younger than 45 in good health.

The CDR3 sequence is CASSYSIQGDSYEQYF. CDR3 bases: TGTGCCAGCAGTTACTCGATACAGGGGGACTCCTACGAGCAGTACTTC. V is TRBV6-5 and J is TRBJ2-7, with 8 bases fitting TRBD1. The CDR3 runs to 16 residues. Germline V CDR1 and CDR2: MNHEY, SVGAGI. Losses at the gene ends were 0 bases for V and 0 bases for J; bases not matched to a gene: 4.

The CDR3 sequence is CASRLAGENEQFF. The CDR3 DNA is TGCGCCAGCAGGCTAGCGGGAGAGAATGAGCAGTTCTTC. The rearrangement links TRBV10-2 to TRBJ2-1, with 10 bases that match TRBD2. Germline V CDR1 and CDR2: WSHSY, SAAADI. The V segment lost 6 bases and the J segment 7 bases; nucleotides outside the gene matches: 3. The CDR3 sequence is 13 residues long.

This chain uses TRBV5-5 with TRBJ2-7; possibly TRBD1 or TRBD2 for D (5 bases each). Germline V gene lookup returns CDR1 SGHKS and CDR2 YYEKEE (reference sequence). The V end was cut by 0 bases, the J end by 2 bases, with 12 bases between. The CDR3 totals 15 residues. The CDR3 reads CASSLVGVETYEQYF. CDR3 nucleotides: TGTGCCAGCAGCTTGGTGGGGGTTGAAACCTACGAGCAGTACTTC. Full variable domain (remainder filled in from reference TRBV5-5 and TRBJ2-7): DAGVTQSPTHLIKTRGQQVTLRCSPISGHKSVSWYQQVLGQGPQFIFQYYEKEERGRGNFPDRFSARQFPNYSSELNVNALLLGDSALYLCASSLVGVETYEQYFGPGTRLTVT.

The rearrangement links TRBV19 to TRBJ2-7; D gene uncertain. Germline V lookup: CDR1 LNHDA, CDR2 SQIVND (reference sequence). Deletions cut 4 bases from V and 0 bases from J, with 10 bases between. This CDR3 region has 14 residues. The chain's CDR3 is CASSKVLSSYEQYF. The CDR3 nucleotides are TGTGCCAGTAGTAAGGTCCTTAGCTCCTACGAGCAGTACTTC.

The gene calls are TRBV5-1 and TRBJ2-7; TRBD1 agrees at 8 bases. This CDR3 is built from 13 residues. Germline CDR1 is SGHRS and CDR2 is YFSETQ. Losses at the gene ends were 1 base for V and 3 bases for J; bases not matched to a gene: 0. The CDR3 nucleotides read TGCGCCAGCAGCTTGACAGGGGGCTACGAGCAGTACTTC. Amino acid sequence: CASSLTGGYEQYF.

V and J are TRBV27 and TRBJ1-2; D ambiguous. V dropped 4 bases and J dropped 0 bases, with 12 bases sitting between them. Germline-derived CDR1 and CDR2 are MNHEY and SMNVEV (reference sequence). The CDR3 contains 15 residues. The CDR3 loop is CASSSYSQANYGYTF. The CDR3 DNA reads as TGTGCCAGCAGTTCTTACAGTCAAGCTAACTATGGCTACACCTTC.

This chain connects TRBV4-1 to TRBJ1-4, with a tentative D call TRBD1 (5 bases). The CDR3 extends over 15 amino acids. The ends were cut back, 4 bases at V and 3 bases at J, with 12 bases in the middle. The germline gives CDR1 MGHRA, CDR2 YSYEKL. In nucleotides, the CDR3 is TGCGCCAGCAGCCCGGGACGGGAATCTAATGAAAAACTGTTTTTT. It is translated as CASSPGRESNEKLFF.

This clone is a singleton in its sample. This chain connects TRBV18 to TRBJ2-5; 14 bases line up with TRBD2. The end of the DNA aligns better with TRBJ2-7, so the J call may be wrong. The CDR3 totals 19 residues. Germline CDR1 is KGHSH and CDR2 is LQKENI. The CDR3 sequence: CASSPGTRTSGRRYYEQYF. The CDR3 DNA reads TGTGCCAGCTCACCCGGGACGCGGACTAGCGGGAGGCGGTACTACGAGCAGTACTTC.

This clone was picked up one time. The chain is built from TRBV18 and TRBJ2-4, with 7 bases lining up with TRBD1. The CDR3 is 14 amino acids. From germline, CDR1 is KGHSH and CDR2 LQKENI. Trimming took 6 bases from V and 5 from J; bases not matched to a gene: 7. CDR3 nucleotides: TGTGCCAGCTCGCAACGACAGGGAGAAAACATTCAGTACTTC. Translating it yields CASSQRQGENIQYF.

The rearrangement joins TRBV20-1 to TRBJ1-2; no definite D call. The CDR3 is 10 amino acids. Trimming took off 5 bases at V and 5 bases at J, with 6 bases between the two ends. CDR1 is DFQATT, CDR2 SNEGSKA, per germline (reference sequence). The CDR3 loop is CSAQGYGYTF. For the CDR3, the DNA is TGCAGTGCTCAAGGATATGGCTACACCTTC.

Comment on this clone: Other DNA sequences of this sample code for an identical CDR3. The CDR3 sequence is CASSRDTATNEKLFF. The CDR3 nucleotides read TGTGCCAGCAGCCGGGACACTGCAACTAATGAAAAACTGTTTTTT. This chain connects TRBV6-5 to TRBJ1-4; the D gene is possibly TRBD1 (6 bases). CDR1 and CDR2 from the germline V gene are MNHEY and SVGAGI. The V and J ends lost 6 bases and 0 bases respectively, with 11 bases between them. The CDR3 has 15 amino acids.

The V gene is TRBV4-2, the J gene TRBJ2-7, with 8 nucleotides matching TRBD2. CDR1 and CDR2 from the germline V gene are LGHNA and YNFKEQ. CDR3 size: 13 residues. Trimming cost V 4 bases and J 7 bases; bases outside gene matches: 6. The CDR3 bases are TGTGCCAGCAGCCCGGGACTAGTTCGTGAGCAGTACTTC. This translates into CASSPGLVREQYF.

The CDR3 spells CASSSLGMVAGGSYNEQFF. CDR3 nucleotide sequence: TGTGCCAGCAGTTCATTGGGTATGGTAGCGGGAGGGTCCTACAATGAGCAGTTCTTC. This chain links TRBV27 with TRBJ2-1; 11 bases agree with TRBD2. The ends lost 4 bases at V and 1 base at J; junction bases unmatched: 12. The CDR3 runs 19 residues. Germline V lookup: CDR1 MNHEY, CDR2 SMNVEV (reference sequence).

This chain links TRBV28 with TRBJ2-1, with unresolved D. Germline CDR1 is MDHEN and CDR2 is SYDVKM. CDR3 length: 17 residues. The ends were cut back, 2 bases at V and 4 bases at J, with 18 bases in the middle. The CDR3 reads CASSLNFLRSRYNEQFF. The CDR3 DNA is TGTGCCAGCAGTTTAAACTTTCTCCGGTCGAGGTACAATGAGCAGTTCTTC.

The chain couples TRBV4-1 to TRBJ1-3, with 7 bases aligning to TRBD1. Germline V gene data show CDR1 as MGHRA and CDR2 as YSYEKL. Trimming at V came to 0 bases and at J to 1 base, leaving 12 bases not matched to a gene. The CDR3 loop spans 19 amino acids. The chain's CDR3 is CASSQDPTGWLRSGNTIYF. The CDR3 DNA is TGCGCCAGCAGCCAAGATCCGACAGGGTGGCTGAGATCTGGAAACACCATATATTTT.

The rearrangement joins TRBV5-1 to TRBJ2-1; unclear D gene. Trimming removed 3 bases at V and 6 bases at J, with 19 bases between. Germline lookup yields CDR1 SGHRS and CDR2 YFSETQ. The CDR3 extends over 16 amino acids. CDR3 region: CASSSSGHPTLNEQFF. The CDR3 DNA is TGCGCCAGCAGCTCCTCAGGCCATCCCACCCTCAATGAGCAGTTCTTC.

The V and J genes are TRBV28 and TRBJ1-1; possibly TRBD1 for D (6 bases). The V end lost 6 bases, the J end lost 1 base, and 12 bases lay between the germline ends. The germline V gene has CDR1 MDHEN and CDR2 SYDVKM. The CDR3 runs 14 residues. The DNA of the CDR3 is TGTGCCAGCAGAGGGGGGATGGGGAACACTGAAGCTTTCTTT. Amino acids: CASRGGMGNTEAFF. Variable domain in full (rest from reference TRBV28 and TRBJ1-1): DVKVTQSSRYLVKRTGEKVFLECVQDMDHENMFWYRQDPGLGLRLIYFSYDVKMKEKGDIPEGYSVSREKKERFSLILESASTNQTSMYLCASRGGMGNTEAFFGQGTRLTVV.

The chain uses TRBV6-4 and TRBJ2-1; 14 nucleotides match TRBD2. The junction had 10 bases not matched to a gene; V was cut back by 2 bases and J by 10 bases. Germline V gene lookup returns CDR1 MRHNA and CDR2 SNTAGT. This CDR3 contains 17 residues. In nucleotides, the CDR3 is TGTGCCAGCAGTGACCCAGCTTTGGGACTAGCGGGAGACGAGCAGTTCTTC. This encodes CASSDPALGLAGDEQFF.

J is TRBJ2-7 and V is TRBV28, with 9 bases aligning to TRBD1. The germline gives CDR1 MDHEN, CDR2 SYDVKM. The CDR3 contains 16 residues. V gave up 4 bases and J gave up 2 bases; unmatched junction bases: 9. CDR3 in amino acids: CASSSYSTGGAYEQYF. The CDR3 DNA reads TGTGCCAGCAGTTCCTACTCGACAGGGGGGGCCTACGAGCAGTACTTC.

This sequence joins TRBV6-6 and TRBJ2-3; D unclear. CDR3 length equals 14 residues. V was cut by 7 bases and J by 0 bases, with 11 bases left in between. Germline values: CDR1 MNHNY, CDR2 SVGAGI (reference sequence). CDR3: CASIQLPSTDTQYF. Written as DNA, the CDR3 is TGTGCCAGCATCCAACTTCCTAGCACAGATACGCAGTATTTT.

The chain links TRBV27 to TRBJ1-1; D remains unclear. The CDR3 covers 14 residues. Trimming took 2 bases from V and 3 from J, leaving 10 bases between them. From germline, CDR1 is MNHEY and CDR2 SMNVEV (reference sequence). The CDR3 bases are TGTGCCAGCAGTTTACGAGGGTGGGACACTGAAGCTTTCTTT. Protein: CASSLRGWDTEAFF.